Each of the 14 T cell receptor beta chains below was sequenced from the same sample in a study of PD-L1 blockade in urothelial cancer. Only in-frame clones appear in the TCRdb table, and some are missing; sequencing was by immunoSEQ multiplex PCR. The data contain 85,000 to 90,000 clones, approximately 81% of them seen just once; the ten biggest clones take up roughly 14%. Regarding time point: pretreatment peripheral blood. Sequencing was performed on PBMCs, taken around atezolizumab (anti-PD-L1) treatment. The receptors were sampled from a man in his fifties or sixties with urothelial cancer.

This rearrangement joins TRBV11-3 to TRBJ1-6, with D possibly TRBD1 on 6 matching bases. V was clipped by 5 bases and J by 5 bases, with 10 bases between them. CDR3 size: 14 residues. The germline gives CDR1 SGHNT, CDR2 YENEEA. The CDR3 region is CASSPDRHNSPLHF. Written as DNA, the CDR3 is TGTGCCAGCAGCCCCGACAGGCATAATTCACCCCTCCACTTT.

This clone has just a few counts. This chain joins TRBV6-5 and TRBJ2-2; 10 positions match TRBD1. The CDR3 runs 15 residues. Trimming at V came to 4 bases and at J to 4 bases, leaving 3 bases not matched to a gene. Germline lookup yields CDR1 MNHEY and CDR2 SVGAGI. The CDR3 loop reads CASSSTGGATGELFF. Written as DNA, the CDR3 is TGTGCCAGCAGTTCGACAGGGGGCGCCACCGGGGAGCTGTTTTTT.

J is TRBJ1-1 and V is TRBV7-2; D might be TRBD1 (5 bases). CDR1 and CDR2 (germline): SGHTA, FQGNSA. This CDR3 is built from 13 residues. Trimming removed 6 bases at V and 1 base at J, with 9 bases between. In DNA, the CDR3 is TGTGCCAGCAGGATAGGGGAGAACACTGAAGCTTTCTTT. Protein: CASRIGENTEAFF.

This chain joins TRBV5-6 and TRBJ1-2; TRBD1 is a possible D gene (5 bases). V lost 0 bases, J lost 4 bases, and 13 bases lay in between. This CDR3 has 15 residues. Germline CDR1 and CDR2: SGHDT and YYEEEE. The CDR3 region has the DNA TGTGCCAGCAGCTTGGCCGCGGGGGGTCCCTATGGCTACACCTTC. This encodes CASSLAAGGPYGYTF.

The rearrangement uses TRBV7-9 and TRBJ2-2, with D maybe TRBD1 (5 bases). The CDR3 sequence is 18 residues long. Trimming cost V 4 bases and J 1 base, with 19 bases left between them. Germline V CDR1 and CDR2: SEHNR, FQNEAQ (reference sequence). CDR3 in amino acids: CASSSRFGQGGNTGELFF. CDR3 nucleotide sequence: TGTGCCAGCAGCTCCCGCTTCGGCCAGGGCGGGAACACCGGGGAGCTGTTTTTT.

The DNA for the CDR3 is TGTGCCAGCAGTTCCCAGGGGATCCACGAGCAGTACTTC. Protein sequence: CASSSQGIHEQYF. The chain employs TRBV25-1 and TRBJ2-7; a possible D gene is TRBD1 (6 bases). Deletions cut 5 bases from V and 5 bases from J, with 13 bases between. The CDR3 runs 13 residues. The germline gives CDR1 MGHDK, CDR2 SYGVNS.

This rearrangement joins TRBV7-8 to TRBJ1-2; 9 bases map to TRBD1. CDR3 length equals 12 residues. The V segment lost 4 bases and the J segment 9 bases; nucleotides outside the gene matches: 3. Germline CDR1 reads SGHVS; CDR2 reads FQNEAQ. The CDR3 nucleotides read TGTGCCAGCAGCTATGGACAGGGGCGCTACACCTTC. It translates to CASSYGQGRYTF.

This chain connects TRBV5-6 to TRBJ1-3; the D is unclear. Trimming shortened V by 2 bases and J by 1 base, and 10 bases separated the two germline ends. Germline CDR1 and CDR2: SGHDT and YYEEEE. The CDR3 spans 15 residues. The CDR3 DNA sequence: TGTGCCAGCAGCTTCTATCCGGGATCTGGAAACACCATATATTTT. Protein sequence: CASSFYPGSGNTIYF. The variable domain in full, with the rest retrieved from reference TRBV5-6 and TRBJ1-3, is DAGVTQSPTHLIKTRGQQVTLRCSPKSGHDTVSWYQQALGQGPQFIFQYYEEEERQRGNFPDRFSGHQFPNYSSELNVNALLLGDSALYLCASSFYPGSGNTIYFGEGSWLTVV.

This clone has more than one count but fewer than ten. This chain connects TRBV10-2 to TRBJ1-3; D ambiguous. The length of the CDR3 is 14 residues. Trimming left V 7 bases short and J 0 bases short, with 10 bases between. From germline, CDR1 is WSHSY and CDR2 SAAADI. CDR3 bases: TGCGCCAGCAAATCCGGGAACTCTGGAAACACCATATATTTT. This encodes CASKSGNSGNTIYF.

CDR3 sequence: CASSAAVYEQYF. In DNA, the CDR3 is TGTGCCAGCAGCGCGGCGGTCTACGAGCAGTACTTC. The genes are TRBV27 and TRBJ2-7; D unclear. V lost 6 bases to trimming and J lost 3 bases, with 9 bases between them. This CDR3 is 12 amino acids long. Germline V CDR1 and CDR2: MNHEY, SMNVEV (reference sequence).

The chain joins TRBV4-2 to TRBJ1-2; D is ambiguous. Between the trimmed V and J ends, which lost 3 bases and 1 base, there was a span of 9 bases. Per germline, CDR1 LGHNA and CDR2 YNFKEQ. The CDR3 is made up of 14 amino acids. CDR3 in amino acids: CASSQTMVNYGYTF. Here the CDR3 DNA reads TGTGCCAGCAGCCAGACAATGGTTAACTATGGCTACACCTTC.

V usage is TRBV5-1 and J usage is TRBJ1-5, with D perhaps TRBD1 (5 bases). V lost 4 bases, J lost 0 bases, and 11 bases lay in between. The germline CDR1 and CDR2 sequences are SGHRS and YFSETQ. The CDR3 covers 15 residues. The CDR3 sequence: CASSLAGDSNQPQHF. The CDR3, as DNA: TGCGCCAGCAGCCTGGCGGGGGATAGCAATCAGCCCCAGCATTTT.

The chain employs TRBV7-9 and TRBJ1-6; no firm D call. The CDR3 is made up of 14 amino acids. V dropped 0 bases and J dropped 9 bases, with 9 bases sitting between them. Germline values: CDR1 SEHNR, CDR2 FQNEAQ (reference sequence). CDR3 coding DNA: TGTGCCAGCAGCTTAGCGAGAGAGAGTTCACCCCTCCACTTT. Protein sequence: CASSLARESSPLHF. Using reference TRBV7-9 and TRBJ1-6 for the parts outside the CDR3, the full variable domain is DTGVSQNPRHKITKRGQNVTFRCDPISEHNRLYWYRQTLGQGPEFLTYFQNEAQLEKSRLLSDRFSAERPKGSFSTLEIQRTEQGDSAMYLCASSLARESSPLHFGNGTRLTVT.

The chain joins TRBV30 to TRBJ2-7, with unresolved D. From germline, CDR1 is GTSNPN and CDR2 SVGIG (reference sequence). This CDR3 has 12 residues. V lost 0 bases and J lost 3, with 6 bases in between. As DNA, the CDR3 is TGTGCCTGGAGTGTATCGGGCTACGAGCAGTACTTC. This translates into CAWSVSGYEQYF.